These 10 T cell receptor beta chains were sequenced from one sample in a study of blood T cell repertoires in COVID-19. Profiling relied on immunoSEQ multiplex PCR, and the TCRdb table lists in-frame clones only, not all of them. The sample has around 280,000 clones, 75% to 90% seen once. The sample was peripheral blood. Receptors originate from a woman aged 25 to 39 who had recovered from COVID-19.

The gene calls are TRBV12-3 or TRBV12-4 and TRBJ1-5; D may be TRBD1 (5 bases). This CDR3 has 13 residues. The ends were cut back, 6 bases at V and 7 bases at J, with 13 bases in the middle. CDR3 nucleotides: TGTGCCAGCAGGCAGGGCGTCGGGCAGCCCCAGCATTTT. Amino acids: CASRQGVGQPQHF.

The CDR3 is CASSIQTTGREQYF. CDR3 sequence (DNA): TGTGCCAGTAGTATACAAACGACAGGGAGGGAGCAGTACTTC. The genes are TRBV19 and TRBJ2-7; D is possibly TRBD1 (7 bases). The CDR3 spans 14 residues. CDR1 LNHDA and CDR2 SQIVND come from the germline V gene (reference sequence). The V gene lost 2 bases and the J gene lost 7 bases, with 15 bases spanning the gap.

The chain carries TRBV19 and TRBJ2-3, with TRBD1 matching 10 bases. J gave up 3 bases and V 7 bases, and 7 bases lay outside the gene matches. Per the germline V gene, CDR1 is LNHDA and CDR2 is SQIVND (reference sequence). The CDR3 is 15 amino acids. The CDR3 spells CASTTGTGVTDTQYF. CDR3 coding DNA: TGTGCCAGTACCACAGGGACAGGGGTAACAGATACGCAGTATTTT.

V is TRBV25-1 and J is TRBJ2-2, with 10 nucleotides matching TRBD2. J lost 7 bases, V lost 5 bases, and 4 bases had no gene match. CDR1 and CDR2 (germline): MGHDK, SYGVNS. The CDR3 covers 14 residues. The CDR3 DNA reads TGTGCCAGCAGTTTAGCGGGAGGCGGCGGGGAGCTGTTTTTT. It translates to CASSLAGGGGELFF.

This clone was detected only a few times. This chain joins TRBV6-5 and TRBJ1-1; TRBD1 agrees at 10 bases. The V gene's germline CDR1 is MNHEY and CDR2 SVGAGI. Losses at the gene ends were 9 bases for V and 4 bases for J; bases not matched to a gene: 8. There are 14 residues in the CDR3. The DNA for the CDR3 is TGTGCCAGTCTGGGACAGGGGAGGATCACTGAAGCTTTCTTT. Protein: CASLGQGRITEAFF.

The rearrangement links TRBV5-5 to TRBJ1-6; TRBD1 matches at 8 bases. Per germline, CDR1 SGHKS and CDR2 YYEKEE (reference sequence). CDR3 size: 14 residues. With 4 bases clipped from V and 12 bases from J, the junction kept 9 bases outside the gene matches. The DNA of the CDR3 is TGTGCCAGCAGCCAACCCGGGACAGGACGACCCCTCCACTTT. It encodes CASSQPGTGRPLHF.

V and J are TRBV15 and TRBJ1-3; D perhaps matches TRBD1 (5 bases). The CDR3 runs to 14 residues. V was pared by 3 bases and J by 11 bases, with 17 bases between. Germline CDR1 reads LNHNV; CDR2 reads YYDKDF (reference sequence). CDR3 residues: CATSSERTPLPIYF. Here the CDR3 DNA reads TGTGCCACCAGCAGCGAGAGGACACCACTTCCCATATATTTT.

This chain joins TRBV5-4 and TRBJ2-1; maybe TRBD2 (7 bases). V shed 0 bases and J shed 5 bases, with 21 bases lying between them. From germline, CDR1 is SGHNT and CDR2 YYREEE (reference sequence). The CDR3 is 18 amino acids. The CDR3 coding sequence is TGTGCCAGCAGCTTGGTAGGTGGGGGGGCCAACTACAACAATGAGCAGTTCTTC. Protein product: CASSLVGGGANYNNEQFF.

V is TRBV3-1 (or the pseudogene TRBV3-2) and J is TRBJ2-7, with TRBD1 as a possible D gene (6 bases). Germline values: CDR1 LGHDT, CDR2 YNNKEL (reference sequence). The CDR3 has 14 residues. Trimming removed 5 bases from V and 3 bases from J, with 14 bases in between. CDR3 residues: CASSYSARGYEQYF. The CDR3 coding sequence is TGTGCCAGCAGCTACTCTGCCAGGGGCTACGAGCAGTACTTC.

With respect to this clone: The junction and the germline gene differ at one end; a read error may be behind it. The chain combines TRBV7-7 with TRBJ2-5; tentatively, D is TRBD1 (9 bases). The CDR3 loop spans 15 amino acids. In germline, CDR1 is SSHAT, CDR2 FNYEAQ (reference sequence). CDR3 DNA: TGTGCTAGCAGCTTAGCGGGACAGGGCCCAAAGACCCAGTACTTC. Protein: CASSLAGQGPKTQYF.